This note documents a single TCR beta chain sequence. Its antigen is as yet unknown. In germline, CDR1 is MNHEY, CDR2 SMNVEV (reference sequence). The CDR3 runs 16 residues. Losses at the gene ends were 4 bases for V and 2 bases for J; bases not matched to a gene: 9. This sample is part of a study of shared clonotypes between healthy human individuals. Some clones are missing from TCRdb's copy, which holds only in-frame ones; the method was immunoSEQ multiplex PCR. The sample has about 1 million clones, about 80% seen once. The study, taken as a whole, reports: In the sorted subsets, rarefaction showed sequencing was incomplete despite large depth. Relative to memory subsets, naive subsets generally showed larger estimated richness.

V and J are TRBV27 and TRBJ2-5; 8 bases are a match to TRBD2. The TCR comes from a man between 18 and 29 years old in good health. The source material was memory CD4+ T cells sorted from blood. Stated subset: CD45RA-negative fraction. The CDR3 here is CASSSLGRGEQETQYF. The CDR3 bases are TGTGCCAGCAGTTCCCTGGGGCGGGGGGAACAAGAGACCCAGTACTTC.